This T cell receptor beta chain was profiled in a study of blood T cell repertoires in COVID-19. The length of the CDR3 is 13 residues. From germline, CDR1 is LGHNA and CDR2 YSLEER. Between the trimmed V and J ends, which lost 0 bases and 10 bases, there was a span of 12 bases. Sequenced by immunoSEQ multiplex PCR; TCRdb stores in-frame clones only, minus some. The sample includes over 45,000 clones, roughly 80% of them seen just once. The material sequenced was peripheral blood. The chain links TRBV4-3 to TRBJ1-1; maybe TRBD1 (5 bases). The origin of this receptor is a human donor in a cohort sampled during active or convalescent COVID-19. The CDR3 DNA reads TGCGCCAGCAGCCAAGATACGGGGGGGGGAGCTTTCTTT. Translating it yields CASSQDTGGGAFF.